The sequence of this TCR beta chain was determined in a study of blood T cell repertoires in COVID-19. Across the study: From the United States, Italy and Spain came samples of acute and convalescent COVID-19. T cells, B-cell-depleted T cells, or PBMCs supplied cDNA or gDNA.

Per the germline V gene, CDR1 is ENHRY and CDR2 is SYGVKD. CDR3 size: 15 residues. The J segment lost 6 bases and the V segment lost 3 bases, leaving 10 bases of the junction unmatched. Authors' analysis steps: Nucleated cell number was recorded as an estimate derived from reference gene primer amplification. Clones were sequenced by immunoSEQ multiplex PCR, and TCRdb holds only the in-frame ones, with some missing. For V, J and clone size, that table is used; D and trimming come from the DNA. This table holds a few hundred thousand clones, approximately 86% found once. This TCR derives from a man in his sixties with acute or convalescent COVID-19. V is TRBV10-3 and J is TRBJ2-7, with TRBD1 matching 8 bases. The specimen was peripheral blood. The CDR3 DNA sequence: TGTGCCATCAGTGAAAATCCCAGGGGGCCCGTCGAGCAGTACTTC. Encoded protein: CAISENPRGPVEQYF.